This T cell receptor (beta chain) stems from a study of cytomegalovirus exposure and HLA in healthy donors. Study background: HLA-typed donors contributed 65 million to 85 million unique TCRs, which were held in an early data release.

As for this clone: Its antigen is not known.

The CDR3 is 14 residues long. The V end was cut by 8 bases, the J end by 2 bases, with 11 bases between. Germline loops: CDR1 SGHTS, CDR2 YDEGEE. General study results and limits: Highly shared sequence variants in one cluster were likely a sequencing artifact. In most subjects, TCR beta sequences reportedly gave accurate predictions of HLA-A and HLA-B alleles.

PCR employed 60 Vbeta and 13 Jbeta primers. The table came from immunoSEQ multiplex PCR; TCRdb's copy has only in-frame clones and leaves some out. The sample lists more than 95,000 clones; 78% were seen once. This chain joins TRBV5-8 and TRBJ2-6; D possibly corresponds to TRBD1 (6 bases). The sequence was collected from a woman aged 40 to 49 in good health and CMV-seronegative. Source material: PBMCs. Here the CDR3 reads CARGRTAGANVLTF. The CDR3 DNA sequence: TGTGCCAGGGGAAGGACAGCTGGGGCCAACGTCCTGACTTTC.